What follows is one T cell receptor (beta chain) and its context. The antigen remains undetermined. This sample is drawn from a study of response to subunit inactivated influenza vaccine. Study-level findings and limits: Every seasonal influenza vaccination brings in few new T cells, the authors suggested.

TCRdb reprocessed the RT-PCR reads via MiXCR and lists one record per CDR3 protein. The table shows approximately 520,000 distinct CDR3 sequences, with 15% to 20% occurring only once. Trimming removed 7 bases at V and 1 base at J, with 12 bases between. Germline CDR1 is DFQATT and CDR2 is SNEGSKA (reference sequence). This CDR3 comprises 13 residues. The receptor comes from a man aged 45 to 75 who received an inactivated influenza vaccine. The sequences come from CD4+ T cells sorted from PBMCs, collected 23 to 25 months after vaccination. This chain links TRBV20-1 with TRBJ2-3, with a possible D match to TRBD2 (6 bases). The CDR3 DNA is TGCAGTGGTAGTAGCGGAGGCACAGATACGCAGTATTTT. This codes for CSGSSGGTDTQYF.